Sequencing of this T cell receptor beta chain was carried out in a study of blood T cell repertoires in COVID-19. Method: immunoSEQ multiplex PCR; TCRdb's copy keeps in-frame clones and lacks some. The sample holds roughly 190,000 clones, around nine tenths seen once. CDR3 length: 13 residues. Trimming shortened V by 6 bases and J by 4 bases, and 10 bases separated the two germline ends. Germline assignment: CDR1 LNHDA and CDR2 SQIVND (reference sequence). The chain is built from TRBV19 and TRBJ2-1; D gene uncertain. The receptor was isolated from a man between 65 and 85 years old with acute or convalescent COVID-19. Sequenced: peripheral blood. This CDR3 is CASRGRGYNEQFF. CDR3 in DNA: TGTGCCAGTAGAGGAAGAGGTTACAATGAGCAGTTCTTC.